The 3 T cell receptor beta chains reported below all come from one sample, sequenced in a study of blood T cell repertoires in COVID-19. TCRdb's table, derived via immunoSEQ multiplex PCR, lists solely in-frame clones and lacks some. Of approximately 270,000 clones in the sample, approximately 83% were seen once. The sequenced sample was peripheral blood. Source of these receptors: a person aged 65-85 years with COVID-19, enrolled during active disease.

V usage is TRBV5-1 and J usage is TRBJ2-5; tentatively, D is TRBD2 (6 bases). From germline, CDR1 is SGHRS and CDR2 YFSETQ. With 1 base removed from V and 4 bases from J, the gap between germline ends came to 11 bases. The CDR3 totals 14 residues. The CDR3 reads CASSLRGFGETQYF. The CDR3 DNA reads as TGCGCCAGCAGCTTGCGGGGGTTCGGAGAGACCCAGTACTTC. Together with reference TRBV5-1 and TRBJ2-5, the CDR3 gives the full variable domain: KAGVTQTPRYLIKTRGQQVTLSCSPISGHRSVSWYQQTPGQGLQFLFEYFSETQRNKGNFPGRFSGRQFSNSRSEMNVSTLELGDSALYLCASSLRGFGETQYFGPGTRLLVL.

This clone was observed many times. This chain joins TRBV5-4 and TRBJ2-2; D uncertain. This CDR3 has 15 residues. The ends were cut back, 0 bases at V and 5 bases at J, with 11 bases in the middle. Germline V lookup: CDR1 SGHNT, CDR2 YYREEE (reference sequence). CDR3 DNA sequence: TGTGCCAGCAGCTTGGCCGCGGTCCCGACCGGGGAGCTGTTTTTT. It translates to CASSLAAVPTGELFF.

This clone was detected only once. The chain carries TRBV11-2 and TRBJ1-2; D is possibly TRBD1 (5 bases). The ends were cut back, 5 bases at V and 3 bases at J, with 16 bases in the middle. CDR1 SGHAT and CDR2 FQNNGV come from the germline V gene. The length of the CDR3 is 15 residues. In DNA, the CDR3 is TGTGCCAGCAGCCGCATCGGGGACTTCTACTATGGCTACACCTTC. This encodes CASSRIGDFYYGYTF.